This T cell receptor beta chain appears in the sequencing data of a study of blood T cells in healthy people across ages. The overall study: Per every two T cells, about one barcoded beta molecule was captured by template switching. Study observations and caveats: Donor CMV infection status was unknown, possibly confounding age-related changes in expanded clonotypes.

This CDR3 has 16 residues. Deletions cut 4 bases from V and 2 bases from J, with 15 bases between. This clonotype has only a few counts. Its target is not known. A second PCR of 7 to 11 cycles used a sample-barcoded 5' primer and a J-beta primer mix. In TCRdb, the 5' RACE reads were re-called with MiXCR into one record per CDR3 protein. The sample contains around 870,000 distinct CDR3 sequences, 29% of which appear only once. The V and J genes are TRBV12-3 or TRBV12-4 and TRBJ1-5; D gene uncertain. The TCR comes from a woman of 80 years or more in good health. The source material was blood. This chain's CDR3 is CASSSPVGLGNQPQHF. CDR3 bases: TGTGCCAGCAGTTCCCCCGTAGGGTTGGGCAATCAGCCCCAGCATTTT.